This entry lists 4 T cell receptor beta chains sequenced from one sample in a study of OX40 agonist ivuxolimab in advanced cancers. Some clones are missing from TCRdb's copy, which holds only in-frame ones; the method was immunoSEQ multiplex PCR. Of some 45,000 clones in the sample, 70% to 90% were seen once. The sequences come from CD4+ or CD8+ T cells sorted from blood, collected in a trial of the OX40 agonist ivuxolimab. Receptors were obtained from an adult with an advanced solid tumor such as melanoma, head and neck, liver or kidney cancer.

This rearrangement joins TRBV15 to TRBJ2-1; D gene ambiguous. CDR1 is LNHNV, CDR2 YYDKDF, per germline (reference sequence). Trimming took 1 base from V and 9 from J, leaving 10 bases between them. This CDR3 is built from 13 residues. The CDR3 spells CATSRVKGSEQFF. For the CDR3, the DNA is TGTGCCACCAGCAGAGTTAAGGGATCTGAGCAGTTCTTC. Using reference TRBV15 and TRBJ2-1 for the parts outside the CDR3, the full variable domain is DAMVIQNPRYQVTQFGKPVTLSCSQTLNHNVMYWYQQKSSQAPKLLFHYYDKDFNNEADTPDNFQSRRPNTSFCFLDIRSPGLGDTAMYLCATSRVKGSEQFFGPGTRLTVL.

V usage is TRBV4-1 and J usage is TRBJ2-1, with no clear D. Germline-derived CDR1 and CDR2 are MGHRA and YSYEKL. V lost 5 bases and J lost 7, with 9 bases in between. CDR3 length: 12 amino acids. The CDR3 protein is CASSILGNEQFF. The CDR3 DNA sequence: TGCGCCAGCAGCATTCTGGGGAATGAGCAGTTCTTC.

V and J are TRBV4-1 and TRBJ1-2; 7 bases match TRBD1. The CDR3 consists of 16 residues. Trimming took 0 bases from V and 4 from J; bases not matched to a gene: 8. Germline loops: CDR1 MGHRA, CDR2 YSYEKL. The CDR3 sequence is CASSQDSTGVGYGYTF. In DNA, the CDR3 is TGCGCCAGCAGCCAAGACTCTACAGGGGTTGGCTATGGCTACACCTTC.

The V call is TRBV6-5, the J call TRBJ1-2, with D perhaps TRBD1 (5 bases). The germline V gene has CDR1 MNHEY and CDR2 SVGAGI. With 5 bases removed from V and 2 bases from J, the gap between germline ends came to 9 bases. The CDR3 covers 13 residues. This CDR3 reads CASSPGRNYGYTF. The CDR3 DNA is TGTGCCAGCAGTCCGGGACGGAACTATGGCTACACCTTC.